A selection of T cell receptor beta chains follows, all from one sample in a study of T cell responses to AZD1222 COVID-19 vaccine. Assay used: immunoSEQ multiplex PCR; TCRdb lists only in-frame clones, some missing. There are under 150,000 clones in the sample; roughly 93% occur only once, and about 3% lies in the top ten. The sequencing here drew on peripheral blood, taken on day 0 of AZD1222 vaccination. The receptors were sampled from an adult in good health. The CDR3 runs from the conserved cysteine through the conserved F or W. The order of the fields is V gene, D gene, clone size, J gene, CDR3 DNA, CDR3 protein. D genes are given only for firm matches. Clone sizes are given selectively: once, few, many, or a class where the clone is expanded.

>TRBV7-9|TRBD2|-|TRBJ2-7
TGTGCCAGCAGCTTAGTTGGTAGCGGGGGACCCTACGAGCAGTACTTC
CASSLVGSGGPYEQYF
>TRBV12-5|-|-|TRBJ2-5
TGTGCTAGTGGCCTAAACTCAGAGACCCAGTACTTC
CASGLNSETQYF
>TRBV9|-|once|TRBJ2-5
TGTGCCAGCAGCGTAGGAGGGTGGCAAGAGACCCAGTACTTC
CASSVGGWQETQYF
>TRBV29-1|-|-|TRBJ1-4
TGCAGCGTTGAATTCAATGAAAAACTGTTTTTT
CSVEFNEKLFF
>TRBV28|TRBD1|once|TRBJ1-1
TGTGCCAGCAGTGAGGTGGGACAGGGGTGGACTGAAGCTTTCTTT
CASSEVGQGWTEAFF
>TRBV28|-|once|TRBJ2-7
TGTGCCAGCAGATCCGGGAAGGCATACTACGAGCAGTACTTC
CASRSGKAYYEQYF
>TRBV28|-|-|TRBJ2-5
TGTGCCAGCAGTTTAAGTCTGCGCCAAGAGACCCAGTACTTC
CASSLSLRQETQYF
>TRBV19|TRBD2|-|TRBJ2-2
TGTGCCAGTAGGACTAGCGGGAGTCTTAACACCGGGGAGCTGTTTTTT
CASRTSGSLNTGELFF
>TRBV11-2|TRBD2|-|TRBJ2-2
TGTGCCAGCAGCGCACTAGCGGCGTCGAACACCGGGGAGCTGTTTTTT
CASSALAASNTGELFF
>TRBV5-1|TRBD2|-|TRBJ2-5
TGCGCCAGCAGCTTGGTTGTGGGAGGGACCGGCCGGGGGGAGACCCAGTACTTC
CASSLVVGGTGRGETQYF
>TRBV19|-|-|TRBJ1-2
TGTGCCAGTACCCCTCTGGGGGCGCTTACTACGGTGAATGGCTACACCTTC
CASTPLGALTTVNGYTF
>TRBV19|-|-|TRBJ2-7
TGTGCCAGTAGTTGGACGTCAGGGAACGAGCAGTACTTC
CASSWTSGNEQYF
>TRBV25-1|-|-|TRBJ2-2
TGTGCCAGCAGTGATCCTCCCTCAGAGAGCACCGGGGAGCTGTTTTTT
CASSDPPSESTGELFF
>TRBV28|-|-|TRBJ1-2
TGTGCCAGCAGTCCGGGGGTGGCCCGCGCGTATCGTGGCTACACCTTC
CASSPGVARAYRGYTF
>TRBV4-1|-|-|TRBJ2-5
TGCGCCAGCAGCCAAGGCAGGGTCGCCCAAGAGACCCAGTACTTC
CASSQGRVAQETQYF
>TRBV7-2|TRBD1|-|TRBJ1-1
TGTGCCAGCAGACTCGGGACAGCCGACACTGAAGCTTTCTTT
CASRLGTADTEAFF
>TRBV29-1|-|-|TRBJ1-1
TGCAGCGTTGAGCCCGCAACTGAAGCTTTCTTT
CSVEPATEAFF
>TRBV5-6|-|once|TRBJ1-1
TGTGCCAGCAGCTTTGACAGAAACACTGAAGCTTTCTTT
CASSFDRNTEAFF
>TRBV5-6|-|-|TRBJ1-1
TGTGCCAGCAGACCACGACATACCATCATGAACACTGAAGCTTTCTTT
CASRPRHTIMNTEAFF
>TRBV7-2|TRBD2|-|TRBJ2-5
TGTGCCAGCAGCTTAACTAGCGGTAACCAAGAGACCCAGTACTTC
CASSLTSGNQETQYF
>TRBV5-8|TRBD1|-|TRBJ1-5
TGTGCCAGCGTCGTCTGGGACAGGGGTAGCAATCAGCCCCAGCATTTT
CASVVWDRGSNQPQHF
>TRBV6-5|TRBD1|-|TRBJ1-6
TGTGCCAGCTACTGGACAGGCGTTAATTCACCCCTCCACTTT
CASYWTGVNSPLHF
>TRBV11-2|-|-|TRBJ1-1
TGTGCCAGCAGCTTAGGTACAGGGATGAACACTGAAGCTTTCTTT
CASSLGTGMNTEAFF
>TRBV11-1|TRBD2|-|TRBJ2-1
TGTGCCAGCCGGTCAGAGCTAGCGGTCTACAATGAGCAGTTCTTC
CASRSELAVYNEQFF
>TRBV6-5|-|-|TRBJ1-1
TGTGCCAGTAGGCGTCATGACAGCATGAACACTGAAGCTTTCTTT
CASRRHDSMNTEAFF
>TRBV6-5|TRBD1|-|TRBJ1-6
TGTGCCAGCAGTTACCGGACAGGGGAATCACCCCTCCACTTT
CASSYRTGESPLHF
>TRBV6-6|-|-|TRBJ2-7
TGTGCCAGCAGTTACCGATCGGACGGGTACTACGAGCAGTACTTC
CASSYRSDGYYEQYF
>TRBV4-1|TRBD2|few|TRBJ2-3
TGCGCCAGCAGCCCATTCGGGGGGACTCGGGCAGATACGCAGTATTTT
CASSPFGGTRADTQYF
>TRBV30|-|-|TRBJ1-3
TGTGCCTGGAGTGTAGGGGGTTTTGGAAACACCATATATTTT
CAWSVGGFGNTIYF
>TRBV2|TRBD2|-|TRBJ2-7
TGTGCCAGCAGCCGGACTAGCGGGAGGGCCTACGAGCAGTACTTC
CASSRTSGRAYEQYF
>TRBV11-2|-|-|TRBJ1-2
TGTGCCAGCAGCTTAGATCTAAGTCGAGCTAACTATGGCTACACCTTC
CASSLDLSRANYGYTF
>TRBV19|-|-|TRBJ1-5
TGTGCCAGTAGTGGATCGTCTATGGGCTCTCAGCCCCAGCATTTT
CASSGSSMGSQPQHF
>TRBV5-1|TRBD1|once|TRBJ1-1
TGCGCCAGCAGCTTGATCGAGACAGGGGTGAACACTGAAGCTTTCTTT
CASSLIETGVNTEAFF
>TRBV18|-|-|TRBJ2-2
TGTGCCAGCTCACCGAACAGTGCCGGGGAGCTGTTTTTT
CASSPNSAGELFF
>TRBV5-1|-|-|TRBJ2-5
TGCGCCAGCAGCTTGGAACAGCAAGAGACCCAGTACTTC
CASSLEQQETQYF
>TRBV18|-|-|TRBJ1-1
TGTGCCAGCTCACCACCGGCCCCTGAAGCTTTCTTT
CASSPPAPEAFF
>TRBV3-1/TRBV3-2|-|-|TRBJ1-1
TGTGCCAGCAGCCAGAGGGGGGGCTCTGAAGCTTTCTTT
CASSQRGGSEAFF
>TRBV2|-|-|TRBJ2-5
TGTGCCAGCTTCGGAGGGGGAGGTGGCGAGACCCAGTACTTC
CASFGGGGGETQYF
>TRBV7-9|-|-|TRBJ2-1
TGTGCCAGCAGCGCCGGACAGTCCTACAATGAGCAGTTCTTC
CASSAGQSYNEQFF
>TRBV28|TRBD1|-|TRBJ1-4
TGTGCCAGCAGGACAGGGGGTTTAACTAATGAAAAACTGTTTTTT
CASRTGGLTNEKLFF
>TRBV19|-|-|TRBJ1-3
TGTGCCAGTAGAAGGGATCCCTCTGGAAACACCATATATTTT
CASRRDPSGNTIYF
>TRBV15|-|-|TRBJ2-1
TGTGCCACCAGCAGAGACCCCGGAGATGAGCAGTTCTTC
CATSRDPGDEQFF
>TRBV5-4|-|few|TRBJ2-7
TGTGCCAGCAGCATCGGAGCTCCCCACGAGCAGTACTTC
CASSIGAPHEQYF
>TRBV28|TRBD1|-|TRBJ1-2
TGTGCCAGCACCGTACAGGGGATTCCCTCCTGGGGCTACACCTTC
CASTVQGIPSWGYTF
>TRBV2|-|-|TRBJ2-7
TGTGCCAGCAGTGGTGGCCCCTACGAGCAGTACTTC
CASSGGPYEQYF
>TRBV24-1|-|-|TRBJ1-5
TGTGCCACCAGTGACCTACGAGGCCAGCCCCAGCATTTT
CATSDLRGQPQHF
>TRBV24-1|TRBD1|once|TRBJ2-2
TGTGCCACCAGTGATTTAGCGACAGGGGCTATGAACACCGGGGAGCTGTTTTTT
CATSDLATGAMNTGELFF
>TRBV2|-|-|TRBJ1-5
TGTGCCAGCAGTCACCCCGCGGCTGGCAATCAGCCCCAGCATTTT
CASSHPAAGNQPQHF
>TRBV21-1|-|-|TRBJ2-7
TGTGCCAGCACCGTGGGCAGGCACTACGAGCAGTACTTC
CASTVGRHYEQYF
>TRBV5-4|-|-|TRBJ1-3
TGTGCCAGCAGCTTGCAAGGCTCAGGAAACACCATATATTTT
CASSLQGSGNTIYF
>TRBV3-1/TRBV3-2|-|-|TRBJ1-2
TGTGCCAGCAGCCAAGATGCGGTGGGGTGGTATGGCTACACCTTC
CASSQDAVGWYGYTF
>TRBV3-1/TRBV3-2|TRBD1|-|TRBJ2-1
TGTGCCAGCAGCCAGCCCGGGACAGGACTCTACAATGAGCAGTTCTTC
CASSQPGTGLYNEQFF
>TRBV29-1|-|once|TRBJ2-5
TGCAGCGTATCCAGACAGACCTCGGGGGAGACCCAGTACTTC
CSVSRQTSGETQYF
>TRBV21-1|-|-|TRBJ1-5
TGTGCCAGCAGCGGGGAGAATCAGCCCCAGCATTTT
CASSGENQPQHF
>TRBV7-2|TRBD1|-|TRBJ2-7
TGTGCCAGCAGCCGTGGGACAGGGTCCTACGAGCAGTACTTC
CASSRGTGSYEQYF
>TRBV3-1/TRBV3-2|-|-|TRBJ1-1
TGTGCCAGCAGCCCCAGAGGGAGGAACACTGAAGCTTTCTTT
CASSPRGRNTEAFF
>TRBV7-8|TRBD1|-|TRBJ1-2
TGTGCCAGCAGCCCCGTGGGACAGGGCTACTATGGCTACACCTTC
CASSPVGQGYYGYTF